The 26 T cell receptor beta chains below all came from one sample that was sequenced in a study of beta chain features in type 1 diabetes (dated by TCRdb to 2017 to 2018). Receptor amplification or capture employed the immunoSEQ multiplex PCR assay. The entire isolated RNA was reverse transcribed using the High Capacity cDNA Reverse Transcription Kit, and thus expressed TCRB transcripts were sequenced. This is the immuneACCESS table as TCRdb keeps it, with only in-frame sequences that have V and J called. A part of the clones is gone; compared with another copy, unresolved V genes explain less than half, and the rest is unexplained. For this sample there are approximately 330,000 clones; approximately 10% appear just once. The ten largest clones add up to more than 0.015% of the sample. The sequencing sample was made of naive CD4+ T cells from blood. The label giving this sample's cell subset or site can be read as: true naive CD4+ T cells. Receptors originate from a woman aged 25 to 45 in good health.

This clone was observed a few times. The CDR3 loop reads CASSVAPGGYNEQFF. The CDR3 region has the DNA TGTGCCAGCAGCGTAGCGCCGGGAGGATACAATGAGCAGTTCTTC. This sequence joins TRBV9 and TRBJ2-1; 7 bases map to TRBD2. Germline V CDR1 and CDR2: SGDLS, YYNGEE. The CDR3 consists of 15 residues. J gave up 4 bases and V 0 bases, and 4 bases lay outside the gene matches.

The chain couples TRBV11-3 to TRBJ2-5; D might be TRBD2 (6 bases). This CDR3 contains 14 residues. Germline CDR1 reads SGHNT; CDR2 reads YENEEA. Trimming pared 6 bases from V and 1 base from J, leaving 12 bases between. CDR3 region: CASRRGTPQETQYF. CDR3 DNA: TGTGCCAGCAGGCGAGGGACTCCCCAAGAGACCCAGTACTTC. Supplemented by reference TRBV11-3 and TRBJ2-5, the full variable domain reads EAGVVQSPRYKIIEKKQPVAFWCNPISGHNTLYWYLQNLGQGPELLIRYENEEAVDDSQLPKDRFSAERLKGVDSTLKIQPAELGDSAVYLCASRRGTPQETQYFGPGTRLLVL.

The J gene is TRBJ2-5, the V gene TRBV18; tentative D call: TRBD2 (5 bases). CDR3 length: 14 amino acids. The V gene lost 0 bases and the J gene lost 3 bases, with 8 bases spanning the gap. Per germline, CDR1 KGHSH and CDR2 LQKENI. CDR3 sequence (DNA): TGTGCCAGCTCACCACCTAGCGTAAAAGAGACCCAGTACTTC. It codes for CASSPPSVKETQYF.

The chain joins TRBV7-3 to TRBJ2-7; 7 bases are shared with TRBD2. The ends lost 0 bases at V and 2 bases at J; junction bases unmatched: 4. This CDR3 contains 15 residues. CDR1 and CDR2 from the germline V gene are SGHTA and FQGTGA. The chain's CDR3 is CASSLTSGPAYEQYF. The CDR3 DNA reads as TGTGCCAGCAGCTTAACTAGCGGGCCCGCCTACGAGCAGTACTTC.

The chain carries TRBV28 and TRBJ1-2; D is unclear. The CDR3 is 13 amino acids. Trimming cost V 6 bases and J 0 bases, with 8 bases left between them. Germline-derived CDR1 and CDR2 are MDHEN and SYDVKM. DNA for the CDR3: TGTGCCAGCAGCAAACTAGCTAACTATGGCTACACCTTC. As protein: CASSKLANYGYTF.

The chain recombines TRBV30 with TRBJ1-2, with 7 positions matching TRBD1. There are 13 residues in the CDR3. With 4 bases clipped from V and 8 bases from J, the junction kept 10 bases outside the gene matches. Germline lookup yields CDR1 GTSNPN and CDR2 SVGIG (reference sequence). The CDR3 DNA reads TGTGCCTGGACCGAAGACAGGGTGAGCGGCTACACCTTC. Encoded protein: CAWTEDRVSGYTF.

The genes are TRBV4-3 and TRBJ2-3; maybe TRBD2 (5 bases). Deletions cut 1 base from V and 1 base from J, with 12 bases between. This CDR3 is 16 amino acids long. In germline, CDR1 is LGHNA, CDR2 YSLEER. CDR3 coding DNA: TGCGCCAGCAGCCAAGGAGAGGGTGTGGGCACAGATACGCAGTATTTT. The encoded protein is CASSQGEGVGTDTQYF.

This clone occurred a few times. The chain uses TRBV7-8 and TRBJ2-1; 9 nucleotides match TRBD2. Germline trimming cut 1 base from V and 9 bases from J; bases unmatched to any gene: 4. CDR3 length: 14 residues. CDR1 is SGHVS and CDR2 is FQNEAQ in the germline V gene. The CDR3 is CASSLGLAGIEQFF. In DNA, the CDR3 is TGTGCCAGCAGCTTAGGGCTAGCGGGAATTGAGCAGTTCTTC.

This clone was seen more than once but under ten times. This chain uses TRBV5-1 with TRBJ2-1, with 7 bases fitting TRBD2. Per the germline V gene, CDR1 is SGHRS and CDR2 is YFSETQ. V gave up 3 bases and J gave up 2 bases; unmatched junction bases: 5. The CDR3 covers 15 residues. CDR3 protein: CASSSTGTTYNEQFF. The CDR3 DNA is TGCGCCAGCAGCTCTACCGGGACTACCTACAATGAGCAGTTCTTC.

The CDR3: CASSQRNSPYNEQFF. In DNA form, the CDR3 reads TGTGCCAGCAGCCAACGAAACAGTCCCTACAATGAGCAGTTCTTC. The rearrangement uses TRBV4-2 and TRBJ2-1, with no clear D. V lost 2 bases, J lost 2 bases, and 10 bases lay in between. Germline V gene data show CDR1 as LGHNA and CDR2 as YNFKEQ. The CDR3 contains 15 residues.

This clone was counted only a few times. The chain joins TRBV7-6 to TRBJ2-1, with 11 bases aligning to TRBD2. The V segment lost 6 bases and the J segment 7 bases; nucleotides outside the gene matches: 5. In germline, CDR1 is SGHVS, CDR2 FNYEAQ. This CDR3 region has 14 residues. CDR3 DNA sequence: TGTGCCAGCAGTTTTAGCGGGAGGGCAAATGAGCAGTTCTTC. It translates to CASSFSGRANEQFF.

This clone was seen more than once but under ten times. The V call is TRBV30, the J call TRBJ1-4, with 7 bases fitting TRBD1. The CDR3 spans 14 residues. In germline, CDR1 is GTSNPN, CDR2 SVGIG (reference sequence). Trimming removed 0 bases from V and 7 bases from J; junction bases left unmatched: 5. CDR3 sequence reads: CAWSVPGGGEKLFF. DNA of the CDR3: TGTGCCTGGAGTGTACCAGGGGGAGGTGAAAAACTGTTTTTT.

The chain employs TRBV6-5 and TRBJ1-1; 11 nucleotides align to TRBD1. The V gene end was trimmed by 7 bases and the J gene end by 0 bases; junction bases not matched to a gene: 4. The CDR3 spans 15 residues. Germline CDR1 is MNHEY and CDR2 is SVGAGI. The CDR3 is CASKWDRGMNTEAFF. In DNA form, the CDR3 reads TGTGCCAGCAAATGGGACAGGGGGATGAACACTGAAGCTTTCTTT.

This clone was counted a few times. This CDR3 is CASSLSPIAGANVLTF. As DNA, the CDR3 is TGTGCCAGCAGCTTGTCCCCTATCGCTGGGGCCAACGTCCTGACTTTC. This chain connects TRBV7-9 to TRBJ2-6; no reliable D call. There are 16 residues in the CDR3. Germline CDR1 and CDR2: SEHNR and FQNEAQ (reference sequence). V gave up 3 bases and J gave up 2 bases, with 11 bases separating them.

The rearrangement joins TRBV28 to TRBJ1-5, with D uncertain. V lost 1 base to trimming and J lost 8 bases, with 6 bases between them. This CDR3 has 12 residues. Germline CDR1 is MDHEN and CDR2 is SYDVKM. The CDR3 DNA follows: TGTGCCAGCAGTTTATTGAGGGAGCCCCAGCATTTT. It yields the protein CASSLLREPQHF.

The V gene is TRBV7-2, the J gene TRBJ2-5; 7 bases agree with TRBD2. From germline, CDR1 is SGHTA and CDR2 FQGNSA. This CDR3 has 14 residues. Trimming removed 5 bases from V and 5 bases from J; junction bases left unmatched: 8. CDR3 in DNA: TGTGCCAGCAGCAAAGGGGCGGGAGAGGAGACCCAGTACTTC. It specifies CASSKGAGEETQYF. The full variable domain, with the rest looked up from reference TRBV7-2 and TRBJ2-5, is GAGVSQSPSNKVTEKGKDVELRCDPISGHTALYWYRQSLGQGLEFLIYFQGNSAPDKSGLPSDRFSAERTGGSVSTLTIQRTQQEDSAVYLCASSKGAGEETQYFGPGTRLLVL.

This clone was seen a few times. The V gene is TRBV18, the J gene TRBJ2-2; 11 nucleotides line up with TRBD1. The CDR3 is 16 amino acids. The V gene end was trimmed by 3 bases and the J gene end by 6 bases; junction bases not matched to a gene: 6. The germline gives CDR1 KGHSH, CDR2 LQKENI. The CDR3, as DNA: TGTGCCAGCTCACCCCAGGGACAGGGGGTGTCCGGGGAGCTGTTTTTT. This encodes CASSPQGQGVSGELFF.

This clone occurred a few times. V and J are TRBV4-1 and TRBJ2-2, with D perhaps matching TRBD2 (5 bases). Germline CDR1 MGHRA, CDR2 YSYEKL. The CDR3 runs 17 residues. Trimming took off 0 bases at V and 4 bases at J, with 15 bases between the two ends. The CDR3 bases are TGCGCCAGCAGCCAAGATGTCCCGTCCCGGGGCACCGGGGAGCTGTTTTTT. It encodes CASSQDVPSRGTGELFF.

The sample holds a few counts of this clone. The genes are TRBV15 and TRBJ2-7, with 7 bases that match TRBD2. The V gene's germline CDR1 is LNHNV and CDR2 YYDKDF (reference sequence). The junction had 10 bases not matched to a gene; V was cut back by 4 bases and J by 4 bases. This CDR3 has 15 amino acids. The CDR3 region has the DNA TGTGCCACCAGCACCGAGGGAGGGAGTCGGTACGAGCAGTACTTC. Translating gives CATSTEGGSRYEQYF.

In this sample, this clone turned up a few times. This chain joins TRBV9 and TRBJ2-7; 7 bases align to TRBD2. V lost 3 bases to trimming and J lost 5 bases; unmatched junction nucleotides: 8. The CDR3 extends over 14 amino acids. Per germline, CDR1 SGDLS and CDR2 YYNGEE. DNA for the CDR3: TGTGCCAGCAGCGAACGGACTAGTCAGCACGAGCAGTACTTC. It codes for CASSERTSQHEQYF.

This clone was counted only a few times. The CDR3: CSAQTRLAGGYTDTQYF. CDR3 bases: TGCAGCGCCCAAACCCGGCTAGCGGGGGGCTACACAGATACGCAGTATTTT. The genes are TRBV29-1 and TRBJ2-3; TRBD2 aligns across 11 bases. V was pared by 7 bases and J by 2 bases, with 14 bases of the junction left unmatched. CDR3 length: 17 amino acids. Germline CDR1 SQVTM, CDR2 ANQGSEA.

This sequence joins TRBV29-1 and TRBJ2-7; TRBD2 agrees at 10 bases. From germline, CDR1 is SQVTM and CDR2 ANQGSEA. The CDR3 is made up of 18 amino acids. The V segment lost 1 base and the J segment 2 bases; nucleotides outside the gene matches: 14. CDR3 in amino acids: CSVEGGTSAPDAAYEQYF. The CDR3 DNA sequence: TGCAGCGTTGAAGGCGGGACTAGCGCCCCAGATGCGGCCTACGAGCAGTACTTC.

The rearrangement joins TRBV4-2 to TRBJ1-5; no clear D gene. Trimming pared 0 bases from V and 9 bases from J, leaving 18 bases between. The CDR3 sequence is 16 residues long. CDR1 and CDR2 (germline): LGHNA, YNFKEQ. The CDR3: CASSQEGSSEVSPQHF. Written as DNA, the CDR3 is TGTGCCAGCAGCCAAGAGGGCTCATCGGAGGTTTCGCCCCAGCATTTT.

The chain combines TRBV18 with TRBJ2-7, with 7 nucleotides matching TRBD2. Germline V gives CDR1 KGHSH, CDR2 LQKENI. V was clipped by 3 bases and J by 0 bases; unmatched bases: 5. This CDR3 is built from 15 residues. This CDR3 is CASSPSSGGSYEQYF. As DNA, the CDR3 is TGTGCCAGCTCACCCTCTAGCGGAGGCTCCTACGAGCAGTACTTC.

This clone showed up just a few times. J is TRBJ2-2 and V is TRBV7-9, with D perhaps matching TRBD1 (6 bases). The CDR3 covers 15 residues. V was shortened by 5 bases and J by 6 bases, with 16 bases between the two germline ends. Germline CDR1 is SEHNR and CDR2 is FQNEAQ (reference sequence). This CDR3 reads CASSRPAGDAGELFF. In DNA, the CDR3 is TGTGCCAGCAGCAGACCGGCAGGGGACGCCGGGGAGCTGTTTTTT.

CDR3 coding DNA: TGTGCCAGCAGTTACAGGGGCTGGGGCACTGAAGCTTTCTTT. Translation gives CASSYRGWGTEAFF. This rearrangement joins TRBV25-1 to TRBJ1-1; 7 nucleotides align to TRBD1. V shed 5 bases, J shed 4 bases, and the junction held 7 bases outside the gene matches. From germline, CDR1 is MGHDK and CDR2 SYGVNS. The CDR3 covers 14 residues.